This entry describes one T cell receptor beta chain. Its specificity is unknown. Trimming removed 2 bases at V and 3 bases at J, with 15 bases between. Per the germline V gene, CDR1 is SGHVS and CDR2 is FQNEAQ. This CDR3 comprises 16 residues. This sample stems from a study of cytomegalovirus exposure and HLA in healthy donors. Study as a whole: A prior analysis found 90 million to 120 million unique TCR beta sequences from about 179 million T cells. Study-level results: Relative to the approximately 670-donor mean, N-insertions were reportedly fewer in an Asian-associated ancestry cluster in a later analysis. At a 0.05 false discovery rate, a later analysis found approximately 17,000 TCR beta sequences to be associated with HLA alleles. Common viral pathogens (according to a later analysis) appeared linked to several of the most significant clusters.

This PCR relied on a set of 60 Vbeta primers and 13 Jbeta primers. TCRdb's table, derived via immunoSEQ multiplex PCR, lists solely in-frame clones and lacks some. Of about 100,000 clones in the sample, around 73% were seen once. This clonotype originated in an older woman in good health and CMV-seronegative. The sample was PBMCs. The J gene is TRBJ2-3, the V gene TRBV7-8, with D possibly being TRBD1 (5 bases). The CDR3 DNA follows: TGTGCCAGCAGCTTACGTACCCAGACAGCAACAGATACGCAGTATTTT. Translating it yields CASSLRTQTATDTQYF.